The T cell receptor beta chain under discussion was sequenced for a study of cytomegalovirus exposure and HLA in healthy donors. The PCR had 60 Vbeta and 13 Jbeta primers. Original processing methods: The count from a later analysis was some 80 million unique TCR beta chains, approximately 9.9 million of them shared. The repertoire was sequenced with immunoSEQ multiplex PCR; TCRdb's copy has only in-frame clones and lacks some. V and J calls and clone size follow that table, whereas D and trimming were derived from the DNA. The sample has under 40,000 clones, about four fifths seen once. Between the trimmed V and J ends, which lost 3 bases and 3 bases, there was a span of 14 bases. This CDR3 comprises 15 residues. CDR1 is KGHSH and CDR2 is LQKENI in the germline V gene. This clone was detected once. What it binds is not known. Study results and limitations: In an earlier analysis, productive rearrangement rates for most beta V segments clustered near 87% or 30%. The classifier was said to identify cytomegalovirus status with high specificity and sensitivity.

The donors gave bone marrow, and they were healthy. The receptor was derived from a woman aged 40 to 49 in good health and CMV-seronegative. This sequence joins TRBV18 and TRBJ1-1; no reliable D call. Sequencing input: PBMCs. The CDR3 is CASSPGVGDHTEAFF. CDR3 in DNA: TGTGCCAGCTCACCGGGAGTTGGCGACCACACTGAAGCTTTCTTT.